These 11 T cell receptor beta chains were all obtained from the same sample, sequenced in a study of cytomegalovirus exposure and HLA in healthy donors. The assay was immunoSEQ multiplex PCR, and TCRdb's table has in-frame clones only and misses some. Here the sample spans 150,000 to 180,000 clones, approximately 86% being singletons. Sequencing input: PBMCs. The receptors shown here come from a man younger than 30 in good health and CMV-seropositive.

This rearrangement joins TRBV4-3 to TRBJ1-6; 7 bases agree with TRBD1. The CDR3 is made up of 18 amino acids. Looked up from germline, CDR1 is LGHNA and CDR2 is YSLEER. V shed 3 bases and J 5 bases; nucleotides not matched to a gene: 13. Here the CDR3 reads CASSHRGAGGNNNSPLHF. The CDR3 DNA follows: TGCGCCAGCAGCCATCGAGGGGCAGGGGGTAATAATAATTCACCCCTCCACTTT.

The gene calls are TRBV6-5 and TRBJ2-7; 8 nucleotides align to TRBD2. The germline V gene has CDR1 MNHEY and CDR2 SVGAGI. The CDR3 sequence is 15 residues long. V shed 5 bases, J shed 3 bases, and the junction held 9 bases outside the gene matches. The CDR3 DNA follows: TGTGCCAGCAGTCCCGGGGGCGCGGGGGGCTACGAGCAGTACTTC. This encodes CASSPGGAGGYEQYF.

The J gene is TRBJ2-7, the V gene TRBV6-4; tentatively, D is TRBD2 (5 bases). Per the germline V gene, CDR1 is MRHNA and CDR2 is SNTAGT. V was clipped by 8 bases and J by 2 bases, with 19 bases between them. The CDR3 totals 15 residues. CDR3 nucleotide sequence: TGTGCCAGCCGGAGGCTGGGCGGCCACCCCTACGAGCAGTACTTC. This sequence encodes CASRRLGGHPYEQYF.

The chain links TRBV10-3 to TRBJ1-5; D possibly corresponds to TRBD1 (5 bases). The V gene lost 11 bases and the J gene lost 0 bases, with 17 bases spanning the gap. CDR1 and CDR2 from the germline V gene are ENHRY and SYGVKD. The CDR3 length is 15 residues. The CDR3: CAPGGGLNSNQPQHF. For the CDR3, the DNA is TGTGCCCCCGGGGGGGGGTTAAATAGCAATCAGCCCCAGCATTTT.

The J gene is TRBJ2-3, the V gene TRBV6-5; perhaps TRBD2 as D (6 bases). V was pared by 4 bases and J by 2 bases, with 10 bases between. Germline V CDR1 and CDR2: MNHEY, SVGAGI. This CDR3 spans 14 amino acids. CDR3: CASSWGLNTDTQYF. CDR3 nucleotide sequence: TGTGCCAGCAGTTGGGGACTGAACACAGATACGCAGTATTTT.

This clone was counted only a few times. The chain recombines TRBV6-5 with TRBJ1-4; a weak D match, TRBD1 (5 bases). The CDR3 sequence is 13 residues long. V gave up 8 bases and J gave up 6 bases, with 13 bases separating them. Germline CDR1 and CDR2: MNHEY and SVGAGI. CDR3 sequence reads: CASAAQGYEKLFF. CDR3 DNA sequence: TGTGCCAGCGCCGCTCAGGGATATGAAAAACTGTTTTTT.

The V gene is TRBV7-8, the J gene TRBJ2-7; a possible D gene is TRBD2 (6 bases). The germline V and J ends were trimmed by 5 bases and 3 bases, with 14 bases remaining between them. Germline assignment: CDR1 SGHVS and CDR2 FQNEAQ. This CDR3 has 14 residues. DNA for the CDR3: TGTGCCAGCAGCGAGAGGACGGGGGACTACGAGCAGTACTTC. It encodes CASSERTGDYEQYF.

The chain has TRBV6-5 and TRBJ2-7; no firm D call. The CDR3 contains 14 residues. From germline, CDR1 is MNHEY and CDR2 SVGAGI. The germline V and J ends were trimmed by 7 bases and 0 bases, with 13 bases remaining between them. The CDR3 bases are TGTGCCAGCACCCCCGACTCTAGCTCCTACGAGCAGTACTTC. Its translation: CASTPDSSSYEQYF.

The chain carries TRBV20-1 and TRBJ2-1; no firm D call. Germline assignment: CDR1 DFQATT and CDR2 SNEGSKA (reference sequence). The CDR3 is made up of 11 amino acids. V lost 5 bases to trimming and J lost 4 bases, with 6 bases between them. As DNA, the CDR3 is TGCAGTGCTGGCGGTTACAATGAGCAGTTCTTC. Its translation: CSAGGYNEQFF.

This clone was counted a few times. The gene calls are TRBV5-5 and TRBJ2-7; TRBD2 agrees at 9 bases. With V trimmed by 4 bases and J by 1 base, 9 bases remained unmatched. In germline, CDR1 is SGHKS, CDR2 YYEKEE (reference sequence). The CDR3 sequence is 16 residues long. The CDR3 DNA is TGTGCCAGCAGCCAAGGTGTAGCGGGAGAATCCTACGAGCAGTACTTC. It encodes CASSQGVAGESYEQYF.

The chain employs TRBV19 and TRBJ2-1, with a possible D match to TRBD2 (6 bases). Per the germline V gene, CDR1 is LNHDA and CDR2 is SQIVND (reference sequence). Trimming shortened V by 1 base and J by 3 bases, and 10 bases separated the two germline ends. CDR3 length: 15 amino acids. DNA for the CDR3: TGTGCCAGTAGTATAGGGCTAGCGAGCTACAATGAGCAGTTCTTC. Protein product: CASSIGLASYNEQFF.